The rows below give T cell receptor beta chains drawn from one sample of a study. Generated by immunoSEQ multiplex PCR, the TCRdb table keeps only in-frame clones and is missing some. The sample records under 65,000 clones, approximately 95% being singletons. Sample: PBMCs. Source of these receptors: a man between 35 and 55 years old with rheumatoid arthritis. Both conserved end residues are part of each CDR3. D genes are given only for firm matches. Only part of the rows carry a size: once, few, many, or a class if the clone is expanded.

>-|-|TRBJ2-1|TRBV29-1
CSVELSRLGIYNEQFF
TGCAGCGTGGAACTTTCTAGACTAGGCATCTACAATGAGCAGTTCTTC
>-|few|TRBJ1-1|TRBV5-8
CASKLRTANTEAFF
TGTGCCAGCAAGCTAAGGACGGCGAACACTGAAGCTTTCTTT
>-|-|TRBJ1-2|TRBV19
CASRKWGPEGRSNGYTF
TGTGCCAGTCGTAAGTGGGGCCCTGAGGGACGGAGTAATGGCTACACCTTC
>-|-|TRBJ1-2|TRBV6-5
CASSYLGSIYGYTF
TGTGCCAGCAGTTACCTCGGATCGATCTATGGCTACACCTTC
>TRBD1|few|TRBJ2-7|TRBV28
CASSLAGTAYSYEQYF
TGTGCCAGCAGTTTAGCCGGGACAGCCTACTCCTACGAGCAGTACTTC
>TRBD2|-|TRBJ2-1|TRBV24-1
CATSVAGGGGEQFF
TGTGCCACCAGTGTTGCGGGAGGTGGTGGTGAGCAGTTCTTC
>-|-|TRBJ2-5|TRBV7-3
CASSLPRTGILGAQYF
TGTGCCAGCAGCTTACCGCGGACGGGGATTCTGGGGGCCCAGTACTTC
>-|-|TRBJ1-4|TRBV19
CASSIRRSGEKLFF
TGTGCCAGTAGTATCCGACGGTCGGGCGAAAAACTGTTTTTT
>-|-|TRBJ2-1|TRBV3-1/TRBV3-2
CASSQGGSYNEQFF
TGTGCCAGCAGCCAAGGGGGCTCCTACAATGAGCAGTTCTTC
>TRBD2|once|TRBJ2-7|TRBV6-2/TRBV6-3
CASSWTSGRTGEQYF
TGTGCCAGCAGTTGGACTAGCGGGAGGACTGGCGAGCAGTACTTC
>-|-|TRBJ1-2|TRBV29-1
CSVNFDFASFDYGYTF
TGCAGCGTTAATTTCGACTTTGCTAGCTTTGACTATGGCTACACCTTC
>-|-|TRBJ1-6|TRBV5-5
CASSFAFSYNSPLHF
TGTGCCAGCAGCTTTGCGTTCTCCTATAATTCACCCCTCCACTTT
>TRBD1|-|TRBJ2-6|TRBV6-6
CASSKTGAGANVLTF
TGTGCCAGCAGCAAAACAGGGGCTGGGGCCAACGTCCTGACTTTC
>-|-|TRBJ2-7|TRBV7-2
CASSSRSGQGYEQYF
TGTGCCAGCAGCTCCCGGAGTGGGCAGGGATACGAGCAGTACTTC
>TRBD2|-|TRBJ2-1|TRBV7-3
CASSLERGGNEQFF
TGTGCCAGCAGCTTAGAACGGGGGGGTAATGAGCAGTTCTTC
>-|-|TRBJ2-7|TRBV21-1
CASSPGGASGSPPNEQYF
TGTGCCAGCAGCCCCGGAGGGGCTAGCGGGAGCCCCCCGAACGAGCAGTACTTC
>TRBD1|-|TRBJ1-2|TRBV13
CASSLEGGDYGYTF
TGTGCCAGCAGCTTAGAAGGGGGCGACTATGGCTACACCTTC
>-|-|TRBJ2-3|TRBV7-3
CASSFASSSTDTQYF
TGTGCCAGCAGCTTCGCGAGCTCCAGCACAGATACGCAGTATTTT
>-|few|TRBJ1-2|TRBV15
CATSTDRIGYTF
TGTGCCACCAGCACGGATCGGATTGGCTACACCTTC
>-|-|TRBJ1-2|TRBV13
CASSSGRTPNYGYTF
TGTGCCAGCAGCTCGGGACGGACGCCGAACTATGGCTACACCTTC
>-|-|TRBJ2-4|TRBV12-3/TRBV12-4
CASAGLAKNIQYF
TGTGCCAGTGCCGGACTAGCCAAAAACATTCAGTACTTC
>-|-|TRBJ2-3|TRBV7-9
CASSLTLADTDTQYF
TGTGCCAGCAGCTTAACTTTAGCGGACACAGATACGCAGTATTTT
>TRBD1|-|TRBJ2-7|TRBV28
CASSSGQSYEQYF
TGTGCCAGCAGTTCGGGACAGTCCTACGAGCAGTACTTC
>-|-|TRBJ1-2|TRBV10-3
CATSGTENYGYTF
TGTGCCACCTCCGGGACCGAGAACTATGGCTACACCTTC
>-|-|TRBJ1-6|TRBV19
CASRVKQGNYNSPLHF
TGTGCCAGTAGAGTGAAGCAGGGGAACTATAATTCACCCCTCCACTTT
>-|-|TRBJ2-7|TRBV27
CASSLSGPPYEQYF
TGTGCCAGCAGTTTATCGGGGCCCCCCTACGAGCAGTACTTC
>TRBD1|-|TRBJ1-5|TRBV7-6
CASSSGQPNQPQHF
TGTGCCAGCAGCTCGGGACAGCCCAATCAGCCCCAGCATTTT
>-|once|TRBJ1-5|TRBV10-2
CASSARDKSNQPQHF
TGCGCCAGCAGTGCCCGGGACAAGTCCAATCAGCCCCAGCATTTT
>TRBD1|-|TRBJ2-6|TRBV5-1
CASSRGGQGESGANVLTF
TGCGCCAGCAGCCGCGGGGGACAGGGGGAGTCTGGGGCCAACGTCCTGACTTTC
>TRBD1|-|TRBJ1-2|TRBV30
CAWSVGRGPYGYTF
TGTGCCTGGAGTGTGGGCAGGGGGCCCTATGGCTACACCTTC
>-|-|TRBJ2-3|TRBV15
CATSSMRRMSTDTQYF
TGTGCCACCAGCAGTATGAGACGGATGAGCACAGATACGCAGTATTTT
>TRBD1|-|TRBJ2-7|TRBV5-5
CASSYQGDHEQYF
TGTGCCAGCAGCTACCAGGGGGATCACGAGCAGTACTTC
>-|-|TRBJ1-6|TRBV19
CASSGMTTTPYNSPLHF
TGTGCCAGTAGTGGCATGACTACTACGCCCTATAATTCACCCCTCCACTTT
>TRBD1|-|TRBJ1-1|TRBV29-1
CSGDRGATEAFF
TGCAGCGGGGACAGGGGGGCGACTGAAGCTTTCTTT
>-|-|TRBJ2-7|TRBV6-5
CASSYSQGFNEQYF
TGTGCCAGCAGTTACAGTCAAGGGTTCAACGAGCAGTACTTC
>TRBD1|-|TRBJ1-2|TRBV27
CASSLRRTGHPLGIYGYTF
TGTGCCAGCAGTTTAAGACGGACAGGTCACCCCCTAGGGATCTATGGCTACACCTTC
>-|-|TRBJ2-1|TRBV6-5
CASSITYGYNEQFF
TGTGCCAGCAGTATAACTTACGGGTACAATGAGCAGTTCTTC
>-|-|TRBJ2-5|TRBV19
CASSMWLAQETQYF
TGTGCCAGTAGTATGTGGCTAGCTCAAGAGACCCAGTACTTC
>-|once|TRBJ2-1|TRBV7-3
CASSLTALGYNEQFF
TGTGCCAGCAGCTTAACAGCACTAGGGTACAATGAGCAGTTCTTC
>TRBD1|-|TRBJ1-5|TRBV27
CASSDTGQGGNQPQHF
TGTGCCAGCAGTGATACGGGACAGGGCGGCAATCAGCCCCAGCATTTT
>-|-|TRBJ2-2|TRBV27
CASSSDRTGELFF
TGTGCCAGCAGTTCTGACAGGACCGGGGAGCTGTTTTTT
>-|-|TRBJ1-6|TRBV6-1
CASSEAPGSPLHF
TGTGCCAGCAGTGAAGCCCCGGGTTCACCCCTCCACTTT
>-|-|TRBJ1-2|TRBV5-1
CASSLEGSSGYTF
TGCGCCAGCAGCTTGGAGGGGTCTAGTGGCTACACCTTC